These T cell receptor beta chains were read from a single sample in a study of immune characterization of retroperitoneal liposarcoma. One entry per CDR3 protein results from TCRdb running MiXCR on the PCR reads. This sample carries approximately 3,000 distinct CDR3 sequences, 35% to 50% of them seen once, and the ten largest clones take around 50%. What was sequenced was tumor tissue. The receptors derive from a male donor with retroperitoneal liposarcoma. Each CDR3 is given with its conserved first and last residue. A D gene is named only where the DNA matches it firmly. Size values are once, few and many counts, or a class for expanded clones, and some rows have none.

D gene	clone size	V gene	J gene	CDR3 DNA	CDR3 protein
NA	once	TRBV7-2	TRBJ1-1	TGTGCCAGCAGCTTAAACTGGGAAACTGAAGCTTTCTTT	CASSLNWETEAFF
NA	NA	TRBV6-1	TRBJ2-7	TGTGCCAGCAGTGATTTAGCCTACCGCGAGCAGTACTTC	CASSDLAYREQYF
NA	few	TRBV6-1	TRBJ2-7	TGTGCCAGCAGTGAACAAAGGAAGGGGGAGCAGTACTTC	CASSEQRKGEQYF
TRBD2	NA	TRBV6-2/TRBV6-3	TRBJ2-3	TGTGCCAGCTACAGAGCGGGGGGCACAGATACGCAGTATTTT	CASYRAGGTDTQYF
NA	NA	TRBV29-1	TRBJ2-3	TGCAGCGTATCTACAGGGGAGGCAGATACGCAGTATTTT	CSVSTGEADTQYF
NA	few	TRBV27	TRBJ2-1	TGTGCCAGCAGTTTCTCTGGTTCTCATGCGGATGAGCAGTTCTTC	CASSFSGSHADEQFF
NA	NA	TRBV10-3	TRBJ2-5	TGTGCCACGCGGGGCAGCGGTGAGACCCAGTACTTC	CATRGSGETQYF
NA	few	TRBV6-1	TRBJ1-2	TGTGCCAGCAGTGAAGCGAGCGGGGTGGGCTATGGCTACACCTTC	CASSEASGVGYGYTF
NA	NA	TRBV7-2	TRBJ2-1	TGTGCCAGCAGCTCGACTACACACCAAGAGACCCAGTTCTTC	CASSSTTHQETQFF
TRBD2	NA	TRBV6-1	TRBJ2-3	TGTGCCAGCAGGGGTGGAGCGGGAGCCACAGATACGCAGTATTTT	CASRGGAGATDTQYF
TRBD2	NA	TRBV6-1	TRBJ2-7	TGTGCCAGCAGTGAAGGGGGGACTAGGGCTTACGAGCAGTACTTC	CASSEGGTRAYEQYF
TRBD1	NA	TRBV6-6	TRBJ2-7	TGTGCCAGCAGTTACCAGGGACAGTACTACGAGCAGTACTTC	CASSYQGQYYEQYF
NA	NA	TRBV11-2	TRBJ2-1	TGTGCCAGCAGCTTCGAGTATGGATCCTACAATGAGCAGTTCTTC	CASSFEYGSYNEQFF
NA	few	TRBV6-6	TRBJ2-1	TGTGCCAGCAGTTACTCGCTGGAGGGCCCAAAGTTCTTC	CASSYSLEGPKFF
TRBD2	NA	TRBV6-1	TRBJ2-7	TGTGCCAGCAGTGAAAGCCCCACGGAGCGGGAGGCCGAGCAGTACTTC	CASSESPTEREAEQYF
TRBD2	NA	TRBV14	TRBJ2-7	TGTGCCAGCAGCAATTGGGGGGGCGAGCAGTACTTC	CASSNWGGEQYF
NA	medium-sized	TRBV7-3	TRBJ2-1	TGTGCCAGCAGCCGTGGGGGGAACAATGAGCAGTTCTTC	CASSRGGNNEQFF
TRBD1	NA	TRBV6-1	TRBJ2-7	TGTGCCAGCCGGGACAGCTATAGCTCCTACGAGCAGTACTTC	CASRDSYSSYEQYF